This T cell receptor beta chain originates from a study of cytomegalovirus exposure and HLA in healthy donors. Study-level background: The same platform as the roughly 670 first-cohort repertoires was used for the 95 to 150 validation repertoires, a later analysis reported.

General observations from the study: Diagnosis of cytomegalovirus status made by the classifier reportedly showed high specificity and sensitivity. Many donors carried some public TCRs, although rarity characterized most TCR sequences. The investigators catalogued 160 or so TCR beta chains as cytomegalovirus-associated.

About this clone: Antigen: not known.

Measured with immunoSEQ multiplex PCR; TCRdb has only the in-frame clones, and not every one. The table lists hundreds of thousands of clones, around four fifths of them singletons, with around 5.4% in the top ten. CDR1 and CDR2 (germline): MNHEY, SVGAGI. V was clipped by 0 bases and J by 15 bases, with 18 bases between them. The CDR3 length is 14 residues. V and J are TRBV6-5 and TRBJ2-1, with D possibly TRBD1 on 6 matching bases. The TCR comes from a woman aged 18-29 years in good health and CMV-seronegative. The specimen was PBMCs. The CDR3 coding sequence is TGTGCCAGCAGTTACTCGTTCGGACAGCCCTCGTCGTTCTTC. The encoded protein is CASSYSFGQPSSFF.